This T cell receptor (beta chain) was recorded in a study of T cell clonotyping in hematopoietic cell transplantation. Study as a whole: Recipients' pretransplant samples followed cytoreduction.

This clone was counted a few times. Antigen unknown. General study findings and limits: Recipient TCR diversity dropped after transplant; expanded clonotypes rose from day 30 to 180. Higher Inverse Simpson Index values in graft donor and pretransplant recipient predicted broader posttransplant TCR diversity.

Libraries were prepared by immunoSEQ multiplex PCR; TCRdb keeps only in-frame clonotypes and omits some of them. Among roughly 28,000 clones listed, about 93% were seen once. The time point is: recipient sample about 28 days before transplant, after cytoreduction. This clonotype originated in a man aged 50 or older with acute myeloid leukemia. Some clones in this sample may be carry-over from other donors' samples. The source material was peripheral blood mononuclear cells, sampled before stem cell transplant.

The CDR3 is CASSLRPGDTQYF. CDR3 in DNA: TGTGCCAGCTCCCTGAGACCGGGGGATACGCAGTATTTT. The chain has TRBV6-4 and TRBJ2-3; possible D gene TRBD2, 5 bases. CDR1 is MRHNA and CDR2 is SNTAGT in the germline V gene. The V gene lost 8 bases and the J gene lost 6 bases, with 15 bases spanning the gap. The CDR3 has 13 residues.